These 19 T cell receptor beta chains originate from one sample sequenced in a study of blood T cells in healthy people across ages. With a J-beta primer mix and a sample-barcoded 5' primer, a second PCR ran roughly 6 to 11 cycles. From the 5' RACE reads, TCRdb called clonotypes with MiXCR, one entry per CDR3 protein. The sample lists roughly 700,000 distinct CDR3 sequences; 45% to 50% were seen once. Source material: blood. These receptors were obtained from a woman in her sixties in good health.

In this sample, this clonotype turned up a few times. The rearrangement links TRBV5-1 to TRBJ2-7, with D possibly matching TRBD2 (6 bases). Trimming shortened V by 5 bases and J by 5 bases, and 17 bases separated the two germline ends. This CDR3 is 14 amino acids long. Germline V lookup: CDR1 SGHRS, CDR2 YFSETQ. CDR3 amino acids: CASRSELASHEQYF. For the CDR3, the DNA is TGCGCCAGCAGGTCGGAGCTAGCGTCCCACGAGCAGTACTTC.

This sequence joins TRBV27 and TRBJ1-5, with unresolved D. The CDR3 covers 15 residues. V lost 6 bases, J lost 0 bases, and 12 bases lay in between. Germline assignment: CDR1 MNHEY and CDR2 SMNVEV (reference sequence). The CDR3 here is CASRPDGFSNQPQHF. In DNA form, the CDR3 reads TGTGCCAGCAGACCTGACGGATTTAGCAATCAGCCCCAGCATTTT.

The chain is built from TRBV20-1 and TRBJ1-4; D gene unclear. CDR1 is DFQATT, CDR2 SNEGSKA, per germline (reference sequence). V lost 4 bases to trimming and J lost 2 bases, with 8 bases between them. The CDR3 length is 13 residues. The CDR3 spells CSATRVTNEKLFF. As DNA, the CDR3 is TGCAGTGCTACCCGGGTGACTAATGAAAAACTGTTTTTT.

This chain uses TRBV30 with TRBJ2-3, with D possibly matching TRBD2 (5 bases). Trimming stripped 1 base from V and 4 bases from J, with 18 bases between. The V gene's germline CDR1 is GTSNPN and CDR2 SVGIG (reference sequence). The CDR3 loop spans 16 amino acids. This CDR3 reads CAWSALSAVGADTQYF. The CDR3 nucleotides are TGTGCCTGGAGTGCCCTTAGCGCCGTTGGGGCAGATACGCAGTATTTT.

The J gene is TRBJ2-1, the V gene TRBV7-9; 8 nucleotides agree with TRBD1. CDR1 and CDR2 from the germline V gene are SEHNR and FQNEAQ (reference sequence). V was clipped by 2 bases and J by 8 bases; unmatched bases: 5. The CDR3 totals 14 residues. The CDR3: CASSLNRGTDEQFF. The CDR3 nucleotides read TGTGCCAGCAGCTTAAACAGGGGGACCGATGAGCAGTTCTTC.

This clonotype was detected a few times. The rearrangement uses TRBV7-2 and TRBJ1-4, with 7 positions matching TRBD1. The CDR3 runs 15 residues. CDR1 is SGHTA and CDR2 is FQGNSA in the germline V gene. V trimming: 1 base; J trimming: 8 bases; junction bases outside the gene matches: 7. This CDR3 is CASSLGSGGVEKLFF. CDR3 bases: TGTGCCAGCAGCTTAGGATCAGGGGGTGTGGAAAAACTGTTTTTT.

This clonotype was seen a few times. Here the CDR3 reads CAAKDPSGSKHEQFF. The DNA of the CDR3 is TGTGCCGCGAAGGACCCTAGCGGGAGTAAGCATGAGCAGTTCTTC. The chain has TRBV28 and TRBJ2-1, with 10 bases identical to TRBD2. J was trimmed by 8 bases and V by 11 bases; bases with no gene match: 15. This CDR3 region has 15 residues. Germline V gene lookup returns CDR1 MDHEN and CDR2 SYDVKM.

The chain links TRBV5-1 to TRBJ1-1; 7 nucleotides match TRBD1. V lost 4 bases to trimming and J lost 7 bases; unmatched junction nucleotides: 7. CDR1 is SGHRS, CDR2 YFSETQ, per germline. The CDR3 length is 13 residues. The chain's CDR3 is CASSARQGLEAFF. CDR3 nucleotide sequence: TGCGCCAGCAGCGCCAGACAGGGCCTTGAAGCTTTCTTT.

The chain links TRBV13 to TRBJ1-1; 7 positions agree with TRBD1. Germline V gene data show CDR1 as PRHDT and CDR2 as FYEKMQ (reference sequence). V was pared by 2 bases and J by 4 bases, with 4 bases of the junction left unmatched. CDR3 length equals 14 residues. DNA for the CDR3: TGTGCCAGCAGCTTACCGAACAGGGGCACTGAAGCTTTCTTT. Its translation is CASSLPNRGTEAFF.

This clonotype was seen more than once but under ten times. This sequence joins TRBV4-3 and TRBJ2-3; D not certain. Germline V gene data show CDR1 as LGHNA and CDR2 as YSLEER. Deletions cut 4 bases from V and 1 base from J, with 12 bases between. The CDR3 consists of 15 residues. CDR3 sequence (DNA): TGCGCCAGCAGCCCGGCATGGGCCCGCACAGATACGCAGTATTTT. Translation gives CASSPAWARTDTQYF.

The chain uses TRBV7-2 and TRBJ2-1; 10 positions match TRBD1. The V gene's germline CDR1 is SGHTA and CDR2 FQGNSA. The junction had 7 bases not matched to a gene; V was cut back by 5 bases and J by 6 bases. This CDR3 is 15 amino acids long. CDR3 DNA: TGTGCCAGCAGCAAGGGACAGGGGTACGGCAATGAGCAGTTCTTC. Translation gives CASSKGQGYGNEQFF.

This sequence joins TRBV27 and TRBJ2-3; a weak D match, TRBD2 (5 bases). The CDR3 length is 12 residues. Germline V gives CDR1 MNHEY, CDR2 SMNVEV (reference sequence). V gave up 6 bases and J gave up 8 bases, with 12 bases separating them. CDR3 amino acids: CASRGWAGTQYF. The CDR3, as DNA: TGTGCCAGCAGGGGATGGGCGGGTACGCAGTATTTT.

This clonotype was counted between two and nine times. The rearrangement uses TRBV7-2 and TRBJ1-6, with a weak D call TRBD1 (6 bases). Trimming shortened V by 5 bases and J by 9 bases, and 20 bases separated the two germline ends. Germline V gene lookup returns CDR1 SGHTA and CDR2 FQGNSA. This CDR3 contains 16 residues. The CDR3 coding sequence is TGTGCCAGCAGCCAAAGCAGGGGAATAGGTGGTTCACCCCTCCACTTT. Translating gives CASSQSRGIGGSPLHF. Together with reference TRBV7-2 and TRBJ1-6, the CDR3 gives the full variable domain: GAGVSQSPSNKVTEKGKDVELRCDPISGHTALYWYRQSLGQGLEFLIYFQGNSAPDKSGLPSDRFSAERTGGSVSTLTIQRTQQEDSAVYLCASSQSRGIGGSPLHFGNGTRLTVT.

This clonotype was recorded once. The chain has TRBV2 and TRBJ1-1; the D is unclear. From germline, CDR1 is SNHLY and CDR2 FYNNEI. The V gene lost 5 bases and the J gene lost 1 base, with 11 bases spanning the gap. This CDR3 contains 14 residues. In nucleotides, the CDR3 is TGTGCCAGCAGTATTTGGGAGGCGAACACTGAAGCTTTCTTT. It specifies CASSIWEANTEAFF.

This sequence joins TRBV4-3 and TRBJ2-7; a weak D match, TRBD1 (6 bases). V was cut by 1 base and J by 6 bases, with 13 bases left in between. This CDR3 region has 14 residues. In germline, CDR1 is LGHNA, CDR2 YSLEER. The CDR3 nucleotides are TGCGCCAGCAGCCAAGGATCCGTACAGGGCGAGCAGTACTTC. Residues: CASSQGSVQGEQYF.

The chain employs TRBV6-5 and TRBJ2-7; 7 bases fit TRBD1. The V and J ends lost 5 bases and 9 bases, in that order; junction bases with no gene match: 10. The CDR3 extends over 13 amino acids. Germline V CDR1 and CDR2: MNHEY, SVGAGI. The CDR3 region is CASSVGQVQGQYF. The CDR3 nucleotides read TGTGCCAGCAGTGTCGGACAGGTGCAGGGGCAGTACTTC.

J is TRBJ2-3 and V is TRBV12-3 or TRBV12-4; TRBD2 matches 8 bases. CDR3 length: 17 residues. V shed 4 bases, J shed 4 bases, and the junction held 13 bases outside the gene matches. Written as DNA, the CDR3 is TGTGCCAGCAGTTCCCGGGTAGCGGGGTTGAGGGCAGATACGCAGTATTTT. Encoded protein: CASSSRVAGLRADTQYF.

This chain joins TRBV28 and TRBJ2-7; the match to TRBD2 covers 8 bases. The CDR3 runs 16 residues. V dropped 3 bases and J dropped 4; count of bases not matched to a gene: 11. Germline V gene sequence: CDR1 MDHEN, CDR2 SYDVKM. The CDR3 nucleotides read TGTGCCAGCAGTTTGACGGGAGCGGGAGAAAGGTACGAGCAGTACTTC. Its translation: CASSLTGAGERYEQYF.

This clonotype appeared many times. The genes are TRBV20-1 and TRBJ2-7; possibly TRBD1 for D (6 bases). Germline lookup yields CDR1 DFQATT and CDR2 SNEGSKA (reference sequence). The CDR3 is made up of 14 amino acids. Trimming removed 1 base from V and 2 bases from J, with 12 bases in between. The CDR3 is CSARGPRGPYEQYF. The CDR3 DNA reads TGCAGTGCTAGAGGCCCCAGGGGACCCTACGAGCAGTACTTC.